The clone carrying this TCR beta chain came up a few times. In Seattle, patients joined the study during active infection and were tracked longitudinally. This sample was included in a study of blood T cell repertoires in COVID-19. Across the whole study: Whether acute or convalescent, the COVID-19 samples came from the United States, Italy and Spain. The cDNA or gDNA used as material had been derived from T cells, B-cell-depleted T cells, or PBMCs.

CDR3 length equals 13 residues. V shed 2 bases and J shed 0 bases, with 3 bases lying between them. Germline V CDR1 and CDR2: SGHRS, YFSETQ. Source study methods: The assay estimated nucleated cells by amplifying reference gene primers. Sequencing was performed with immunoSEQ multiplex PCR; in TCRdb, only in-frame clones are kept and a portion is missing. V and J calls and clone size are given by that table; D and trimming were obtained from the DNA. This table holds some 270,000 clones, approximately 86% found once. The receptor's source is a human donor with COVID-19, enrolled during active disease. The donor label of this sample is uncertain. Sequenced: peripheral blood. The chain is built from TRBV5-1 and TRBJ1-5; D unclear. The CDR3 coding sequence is TGCGCCAGCAGCTTCGGTAGCAATCAGCCCCAGCATTTT. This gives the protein CASSFGSNQPQHF. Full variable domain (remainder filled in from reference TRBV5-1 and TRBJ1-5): KAGVTQTPRYLIKTRGQQVTLSCSPISGHRSVSWYQQTPGQGLQFLFEYFSETQRNKGNFPGRFSGRQFSNSRSEMNVSTLELGDSALYLCASSFGSNQPQHFGDGTRLSIL.